The rows below give T cell receptor beta chains drawn from one sample of a study of blood T cell repertoires in COVID-19. Some clones are missing from TCRdb's copy, which holds only in-frame ones; the method was immunoSEQ multiplex PCR. The sample has 200,000 to 300,000 clones, roughly 87% seen once; the top ten hold 2.6%. Material for sequencing was PBMCs or T cells enriched from blood (not recorded which). These receptor sequences come from a woman younger than 45 with acute COVID-19. Each CDR3 is given with its conserved first and last residue. Fields, in order: D gene, J gene, clone size, V gene, CDR3 DNA, CDR3 protein. The D gene is left open where the match is weak. The size of a clone is reported for some rows only, either as once, few or many, or as a class for expanded clones.

d_call: NA; j_call: TRBJ1-1; clone_size: NA; v_call: TRBV5-1; cdr3_nt: TGCGCCAGCAGCTTGGCCAGGGCCGCCACCGGCCCTGAAGCTTTCTTT; cdr3_aa: CASSLARAATGPEAFF
d_call: NA; j_call: TRBJ2-1; clone_size: once; v_call: TRBV7-2; cdr3_nt: TGTGCCAGCAGCCTGGCGGGGCGGAGCTCCTACAATGAGCAGTTCTTC; cdr3_aa: CASSLAGRSSYNEQFF
d_call: NA; j_call: TRBJ1-4; clone_size: few; v_call: TRBV5-6; cdr3_nt: TGTGCCAGCAGCCCCGGGGGTAATGAAAAACTGTTTTTT; cdr3_aa: CASSPGGNEKLFF
d_call: NA; j_call: TRBJ2-3; clone_size: NA; v_call: TRBV30; cdr3_nt: TGTGCTTGTAGATTAGACTTGGGTTTTGGTACGCAGTATTTT; cdr3_aa: CACRLDLGFGTQYF
d_call: TRBD1; j_call: TRBJ1-5; clone_size: NA; v_call: TRBV6-5; cdr3_nt: TGTGCCAGCAGTACCCGACAGGGGGGACAGCCCCAGCATTTT; cdr3_aa: CASSTRQGGQPQHF
d_call: NA; j_call: TRBJ2-7; clone_size: NA; v_call: TRBV5-6; cdr3_nt: TGTGCCAGCAGCTTGGAGGGTCTATGGGACTTTACCTACGAGCAGTACTTC; cdr3_aa: CASSLEGLWDFTYEQYF
d_call: TRBD1; j_call: TRBJ2-1; clone_size: NA; v_call: TRBV6-5; cdr3_nt: TGTGCCAGCAGTTCCGACAGGGGAGGCAATGAGCAGTTCTTC; cdr3_aa: CASSSDRGGNEQFF
d_call: NA; j_call: TRBJ1-2; clone_size: NA; v_call: TRBV19; cdr3_nt: TGTGCCAGTAGCCCGCTAGCCACAGACGGATATGGCTACACCTTC; cdr3_aa: CASSPLATDGYGYTF
d_call: NA; j_call: TRBJ2-3; clone_size: NA; v_call: TRBV6-4; cdr3_nt: TGTGCCAGCAGTGCTGCAGGGCAAGTTTCAGATACGCAGTATTTT; cdr3_aa: CASSAAGQVSDTQYF
d_call: NA; j_call: TRBJ1-1; clone_size: NA; v_call: TRBV30; cdr3_nt: TGTGCCTGGAGGATGGGACAGAACACTGAAGCTTTCTTT; cdr3_aa: CAWRMGQNTEAFF
d_call: NA; j_call: TRBJ2-3; clone_size: few; v_call: TRBV5-8; cdr3_nt: TGTGCCAGCAGCGTTACAGACACAGATACGCAGTATTTT; cdr3_aa: CASSVTDTDTQYF
d_call: TRBD1; j_call: TRBJ2-4; clone_size: NA; v_call: TRBV10-3; cdr3_nt: TGTGCCATCAGTGAGGCGGAGACAGGGTTAAACATTCAGTACTTC; cdr3_aa: CAISEAETGLNIQYF
d_call: NA; j_call: TRBJ2-1; clone_size: once; v_call: TRBV19; cdr3_nt: TGTGCCAGTAGTACCCCGGACACAACGTACAATGAGCAGTTCTTC; cdr3_aa: CASSTPDTTYNEQFF
d_call: TRBD2; j_call: TRBJ2-1; clone_size: NA; v_call: TRBV27; cdr3_nt: TGTGCCAGCAGTTTAGGGGAGGGCGAGCAGTTCTTC; cdr3_aa: CASSLGEGEQFF
d_call: TRBD1; j_call: TRBJ1-2; clone_size: NA; v_call: TRBV19; cdr3_nt: TGTGCCAGTAGTCACCGACAGGGGGGCAACTATGGCTACACCTTC; cdr3_aa: CASSHRQGGNYGYTF
d_call: NA; j_call: TRBJ2-1; clone_size: NA; v_call: TRBV5-1; cdr3_nt: TGCGCCAGCAGCCTGGACAGAGCCAATGAGCAGTTCTTC; cdr3_aa: CASSLDRANEQFF
d_call: TRBD1; j_call: TRBJ1-4; clone_size: NA; v_call: TRBV30; cdr3_nt: TGTGCCTCACCCGGACAGGGGCGAGAAAAACTGTTTTTT; cdr3_aa: CASPGQGREKLFF
d_call: TRBD2; j_call: TRBJ2-7; clone_size: NA; v_call: TRBV6-5; cdr3_nt: TGTGCCAGTTTTTCGTCGGGGGGGCGAGAGCAGTACTTC; cdr3_aa: CASFSSGGREQYF
d_call: NA; j_call: TRBJ1-5; clone_size: NA; v_call: TRBV7-9; cdr3_nt: TGTGCCAGTTCAAAAACAGGGTCGGGCAATCAGCCCCAGCATTTT; cdr3_aa: CASSKTGSGNQPQHF
d_call: NA; j_call: TRBJ1-2; clone_size: NA; v_call: TRBV5-6; cdr3_nt: TGTGCCAGCAGCTTGGCCGGGGGTTTAGAGGGCTACACCTTC; cdr3_aa: CASSLAGGLEGYTF
d_call: NA; j_call: TRBJ1-1; clone_size: NA; v_call: TRBV27; cdr3_nt: TGTGCCAGCAGTTTATATTTCCCCAAGAGGGGGAAAGCTGAAGCTTTCTTT; cdr3_aa: CASSLYFPKRGKAEAFF
d_call: NA; j_call: TRBJ1-5; clone_size: NA; v_call: TRBV27; cdr3_nt: TGTGCCAGCAGTTATAGGGGTAGCAATCAGCCCCAGCATTTT; cdr3_aa: CASSYRGSNQPQHF
d_call: NA; j_call: TRBJ1-2; clone_size: NA; v_call: TRBV6-6; cdr3_nt: TGTGCCAGCAGTTACTCTGTAGACAGCCTCTATGGCTACACCTTC; cdr3_aa: CASSYSVDSLYGYTF
d_call: NA; j_call: TRBJ2-1; clone_size: NA; v_call: TRBV19; cdr3_nt: TGTGCCAGTAGTATAAGAGAGCGGATGGATGAGCAGTTCTTC; cdr3_aa: CASSIRERMDEQFF
d_call: NA; j_call: TRBJ1-5; clone_size: once; v_call: TRBV5-5; cdr3_nt: TGTGCCAGCAGCTTGGTCCCCTACAGGTATACTCAGCCCCAGCATTTT; cdr3_aa: CASSLVPYRYTQPQHF
d_call: NA; j_call: TRBJ1-5; clone_size: NA; v_call: TRBV19; cdr3_nt: TGTGCCAGTAGTATGGGAGTTCAGCCCCAGCATTTT; cdr3_aa: CASSMGVQPQHF
d_call: NA; j_call: TRBJ2-4; clone_size: NA; v_call: TRBV12-3/TRBV12-4; cdr3_nt: TGTGCCAGCAGTTTGGGGGCAGGGTTAAAGTACTTC; cdr3_aa: CASSLGAGLKYF
d_call: TRBD1; j_call: TRBJ2-2; clone_size: NA; v_call: TRBV18; cdr3_nt: TGTGCCAGCTCAGGGACAGCGAACACCGGGGAGCTGTTTTTT; cdr3_aa: CASSGTANTGELFF
d_call: NA; j_call: TRBJ1-1; clone_size: NA; v_call: TRBV27; cdr3_nt: TGTGCCAGCAGCCAAGGTACAGGAACGAACACTGAAGCTTTCTTT; cdr3_aa: CASSQGTGTNTEAFF
d_call: NA; j_call: TRBJ2-7; clone_size: NA; v_call: TRBV4-3; cdr3_nt: TGCGCCAGCAGCCAAGTAATGGGGGGTAACTACGAGCAGTACTTC; cdr3_aa: CASSQVMGGNYEQYF
d_call: NA; j_call: TRBJ2-3; clone_size: NA; v_call: TRBV19; cdr3_nt: TGTGCCAGTAGTACCCGGACTATAGCGCAGTATTTT; cdr3_aa: CASSTRTIAQYF
d_call: TRBD1; j_call: TRBJ1-2; clone_size: once; v_call: TRBV12-3/TRBV12-4; cdr3_nt: TGTGCCAGCAGTTCCGGGACAGAATATGGCTACACCTTC; cdr3_aa: CASSSGTEYGYTF
d_call: TRBD1; j_call: TRBJ1-2; clone_size: NA; v_call: TRBV18; cdr3_nt: TGTGCCAGCACTCAGGGGGCTTGGGATGGCTACACCTTC; cdr3_aa: CASTQGAWDGYTF
d_call: NA; j_call: TRBJ1-2; clone_size: NA; v_call: TRBV19; cdr3_nt: TGTGCCAGTAGTATGAGGTATGATGCGGCAACAGGATACTTC; cdr3_aa: CASSMRYDAATGYF
d_call: NA; j_call: TRBJ1-1; clone_size: NA; v_call: TRBV6-2/TRBV6-3; cdr3_nt: TGTGCCAGCAGTTACTCGAAGGTCGGCAGGGAAGCTTTCTTT; cdr3_aa: CASSYSKVGREAFF
d_call: TRBD2; j_call: TRBJ2-7; clone_size: NA; v_call: TRBV10-3; cdr3_nt: TGTGCCATCAGTTCCCGGACTAGCGGAAATTCACTTTACTACGAGCAGTACTTC; cdr3_aa: CAISSRTSGNSLYYEQYF
d_call: TRBD2; j_call: TRBJ2-3; clone_size: NA; v_call: TRBV4-1; cdr3_nt: TGCGCCAGCAGGCCACTAGCGGGGGGCCGCAGCACAGATACGCAGTATTTT; cdr3_aa: CASRPLAGGRSTDTQYF
d_call: NA; j_call: TRBJ2-5; clone_size: NA; v_call: TRBV27; cdr3_nt: TGTGCCAGCAGTTCCACCGTACGGGTCCAAGAGACCCAGTACTTC; cdr3_aa: CASSSTVRVQETQYF
d_call: TRBD1; j_call: TRBJ1-1; clone_size: once; v_call: TRBV16; cdr3_nt: TGTGCCAGCAGCCATCCGACAGGGGGCTTACGGAACACTGAAGCTTTCTTT; cdr3_aa: CASSHPTGGLRNTEAFF
d_call: NA; j_call: TRBJ2-5; clone_size: once; v_call: TRBV4-3; cdr3_nt: TGCGCCAGCAGCCACGGGGAGACCCAGTACTTC; cdr3_aa: CASSHGETQYF
d_call: NA; j_call: TRBJ1-1; clone_size: NA; v_call: TRBV28; cdr3_nt: TGTGCCAGCAGTTCCCCGGGAGGGGTGGGCACTGAAGCTTTCTTT; cdr3_aa: CASSSPGGVGTEAFF
d_call: TRBD1; j_call: TRBJ2-2; clone_size: NA; v_call: TRBV7-7; cdr3_nt: TGTGCTAGCAGCTTAGGACAGGGAGTGACCGGGGAGCTGTTTTTT; cdr3_aa: CASSLGQGVTGELFF
d_call: NA; j_call: TRBJ1-5; clone_size: NA; v_call: TRBV4-1; cdr3_nt: TGCGCCAGCAGCCGCACCCAACAGGGAAACAATCAGCCCCAGCATTTT; cdr3_aa: CASSRTQQGNNQPQHF
d_call: NA; j_call: TRBJ1-5; clone_size: few; v_call: TRBV27; cdr3_nt: TGTGCCAGCAGTTTTGGGGGGAGCAATCAGCCCCAGCATTTT; cdr3_aa: CASSFGGSNQPQHF
d_call: TRBD1; j_call: TRBJ1-6; clone_size: NA; v_call: TRBV18; cdr3_nt: TGTGCCAGCTCAGCTTACTACGGGACAGAACATAATTCACCCCTCCACTTT; cdr3_aa: CASSAYYGTEHNSPLHF
d_call: NA; j_call: TRBJ1-2; clone_size: NA; v_call: TRBV7-2; cdr3_nt: TGTGCCAGCAGCACACCAGGAGGCTATGGCTACACCTTC; cdr3_aa: CASSTPGGYGYTF
d_call: NA; j_call: TRBJ1-5; clone_size: NA; v_call: TRBV27; cdr3_nt: TGTGCCAGCCGTACTGCCGCTGGGCCCCAGCATTTT; cdr3_aa: CASRTAAGPQHF
d_call: TRBD1; j_call: TRBJ1-1; clone_size: NA; v_call: TRBV6-5; cdr3_nt: TGTGCCAGCAAGACCGACAGGGTGTCTGAAGCTTTCTTT; cdr3_aa: CASKTDRVSEAFF
d_call: NA; j_call: TRBJ1-6; clone_size: NA; v_call: TRBV6-5; cdr3_nt: TGTGCCGGCGGCAGGGAAAGGTCACCCCTCCACTTT; cdr3_aa: CAGGRERSPLHF